Shown below are 8 T cell receptor beta chains from a single sample sequenced in a study of blood T cell repertoires in COVID-19 (dated by TCRdb to the early 2020s). To prepare the library, the immunoSEQ multiplex PCR assay was applied. TCRdb holds this immuneACCESS table with in-frame rearrangements only. Some clones are missing; in checked studies, unresolved V genes explain under half, and the rest has no known cause. The sample table lists about 140,000 clones, approximately 80% of them with a count of one. The ten largest account for approximately 5.8% of the sample. The source material was peripheral blood. These receptors came from a human donor in a cohort sampled during active COVID-19.

The rearrangement joins TRBV15 to TRBJ2-1; 10 bases match TRBD2. The V segment lost 1 base and the J segment 6 bases; nucleotides outside the gene matches: 6. The V gene's germline CDR1 is LNHNV and CDR2 YYDKDF (reference sequence). The CDR3 is 16 amino acids. CDR3 DNA sequence: TGTGCCACCAGCAGAGTAGGAGCGGGGGGGAGCAATGAGCAGTTCTTC. Its protein product is CATSRVGAGGSNEQFF.

The V gene is TRBV27, the J gene TRBJ2-7, with D perhaps matching TRBD2 (5 bases). CDR3 size: 15 residues. The germline V and J ends were trimmed by 5 bases and 0 bases, with 14 bases remaining between them. The V gene's germline CDR1 is MNHEY and CDR2 SMNVEV (reference sequence). The CDR3 sequence: CASSKPGTNSYEQYF. As DNA, the CDR3 is TGTGCCAGCAGTAAACCGGGAACCAACTCCTACGAGCAGTACTTC.

The chain employs TRBV19 and TRBJ1-4; no firm D call. The CDR3 sequence is 14 residues long. CDR1 and CDR2 from the germline V gene are LNHDA and SQIVND (reference sequence). The ends were cut back, 5 bases at V and 7 bases at J, with 14 bases in the middle. This chain's CDR3 is CASSFGYPGEKLFF. In DNA, the CDR3 is TGTGCCAGTAGTTTCGGGTACCCGGGTGAAAAACTGTTTTTT. Full variable domain (remainder filled in from reference TRBV19 and TRBJ1-4): DGGITQSPKYLFRKEGQNVTLSCEQNLNHDAMYWYRQDPGQGLRLIYYSQIVNDFQKGDIAEGYSVSREKKESFPLTVTSAQKNPTAFYLCASSFGYPGEKLFFGSGTQLSVL.

V is TRBV5-4 and J is TRBJ2-3, with D maybe TRBD1 (6 bases). Germline CDR1 and CDR2: SGHNT and YYREEE (reference sequence). This CDR3 contains 15 residues. V gave up 0 bases and J gave up 2 bases, with 10 bases separating them. CDR3 amino acids: CASSLGGPITDTQYF. The DNA of the CDR3 is TGTGCCAGCAGCTTGGGGGGGCCCATCACAGATACGCAGTATTTT.

The chain links TRBV5-6 to TRBJ1-1; D perhaps matches TRBD1 (5 bases). The CDR3 has 17 amino acids. V was clipped by 4 bases and J by 0 bases, with 19 bases between them. Germline V gives CDR1 SGHDT, CDR2 YYEEEE. CDR3 in amino acids: CASSHYQTVLVNTEAFF. The CDR3 DNA sequence: TGTGCCAGCAGCCATTATCAGACAGTGCTGGTGAACACTGAAGCTTTCTTT.

The genes are TRBV7-9 and TRBJ2-2; 13 bases agree with TRBD2. CDR1 is SEHNR and CDR2 is FQNEAQ in the germline V gene (reference sequence). V dropped 11 bases and J dropped 8; count of bases not matched to a gene: 14. The CDR3 length is 16 residues. CDR3 residues: CAGYRTSGGPMGELFF. The CDR3 coding sequence is TGTGCCGGATACCGGACTAGCGGGGGCCCCATGGGGGAGCTGTTTTTT. The whole variable domain, filled in from reference TRBV7-9 and TRBJ2-2, reads DTGVSQNPRHKITKRGQNVTFRCDPISEHNRLYWYRQTLGQGPEFLTYFQNEAQLEKSRLLSDRFSAERPKGSFSTLEIQRTEQGDSAMYLCAGYRTSGGPMGELFFGEGSRLTVL.

V is TRBV6-5 and J is TRBJ2-1; 8 nucleotides match TRBD1. The CDR3 runs to 16 residues. The V gene end was trimmed by 0 bases and the J gene end by 6 bases; junction bases not matched to a gene: 7. Germline V CDR1 and CDR2: MNHEY, SVGAGI. Written as DNA, the CDR3 is TGTGCCAGCAGTTACTCGGTGGACAGGGTAATCAATGAGCAGTTCTTC. As protein: CASSYSVDRVINEQFF.

The chain has TRBV19 and TRBJ2-1; 7 positions match TRBD2. The CDR3 contains 19 residues. Losses at the gene ends were 5 bases for V and 0 bases for J; bases not matched to a gene: 16. Germline CDR1 reads LNHDA; CDR2 reads SQIVND (reference sequence). The CDR3 region has the DNA TGTGCCAGTAGTTCATTAACCGATAGCGGGCCTCGCTCCTACAATGAGCAGTTCTTC. It is translated as CASSSLTDSGPRSYNEQFF.